What follows describes a single TCR beta chain. This sample stems from a study of OX40 agonist ivuxolimab in advanced cancers. The CDR3 spans 13 residues. With 2 bases removed from V and 10 bases from J, the gap between germline ends came to 15 bases. CDR1 is GTSNPN, CDR2 SVGIG, per germline (reference sequence). The repertoire was sequenced with immunoSEQ multiplex PCR; TCRdb's copy has only in-frame clones and lacks some. The sample has 39,000 or so clones; more than 70% are singletons. This chain joins TRBV30 and TRBJ2-1; D is perhaps TRBD1 or TRBD2 (5 bases each). This sequence originates from an adult with an advanced solid tumor such as melanoma, head and neck, liver or kidney cancer. The starting material was CD4+ or CD8+ T cells sorted from blood, obtained in a trial of the OX40 agonist ivuxolimab. DNA of the CDR3: TGTGCCTGGAGTCCCTCGACGGGGCAGGAGCAGTTCTTC. The encoded protein is CAWSPSTGQEQFF. Variable domain in full (rest from reference TRBV30 and TRBJ2-1): SQTIHQWPATLVQPVGSPLSLECTVEGTSNPNLYWYRQAAGRGLQLLFYSVGIGQISSEVPQNLSASRPQDRQFILSSKKLLLSDSGFYLCAWSPSTGQEQFFGPGTRLTVL.